Listed below are T cell receptor beta chains from one sample, sequenced in a study of T cell repertoires in cytomegalovirus infection. TCRdb used MiXCR to reprocess the reads, holding one entry per CDR3 protein. The sample contains about 60,000 distinct CDR3 sequences, around 18% of which appear only once. What these receptors recognize is not known. The sequences come from CD8+ T cells from cultured PBMCs, collected from culture after CMV antigen stimulation. The source of these receptors is a human donor in good health (CMV status not recorded). Some clones in this sample may be carry-over from other donors' samples. Each CDR3 is given with its conserved first and last residue. The D gene is left open where the match is weak. Expanded clones are given a class, and other clones once, few, many or no size at all.

clone size | J gene | D gene | V gene | CDR3 protein | CDR3 DNA
few | TRBJ2-5 | . | TRBV27 | CASSFWGARSETQYF | TGTGCCAGCAGTTTCTGGGGGGCGCGATCCGAGACCCAGTACTTC
few | TRBJ2-3 | TRBD2 | TRBV15 | CATSRAGGPDTQYF | TGTGCCACCAGCAGAGCGGGGGGGCCAGATACGCAGTATTTT
. | TRBJ2-5 | TRBD2 | TRBV7-2 | CASSLALAGVSETQYF | TGTGCCAGCAGCTTAGCGCTAGCGGGAGTGTCAGAGACCCAGTACTTC
. | TRBJ2-1 | TRBD2 | TRBV7-8 | CASSLGGLRKFF | TGTGCCAGCAGCTTAGGGGGACTAAGAAAGTTCTTC
many | TRBJ2-7 | TRBD2 | TRBV20-1 | CSARGLGLTYEQYF | TGCAGTGCCAGAGGACTAGGGTTGACCTACGAGCAGTACTTC
few | TRBJ2-1 | TRBD2 | TRBV4-3 | CASSQEIAGTSGYNEQFF | TGCGCCAGCAGCCAAGAAATTGCCGGGACTAGCGGGTACAATGAGCAGTTCTTC
. | TRBJ2-7 | . | TRBV11-2 | CASSSHPINSYEQYF | TGTGCCAGCAGCTCCCATCCCATAAATTCCTACGAGCAGTACTTC
many | TRBJ1-1 | . | TRBV19 | CASSIMAGAEAFF | TGTGCCAGTAGTATCATGGCGGGGGCTGAAGCTTTCTTT
few | TRBJ2-3 | TRBD2 | TRBV27 | CASGGVRDTQYF | TGTGCCAGCGGGGGGGTTCGAGATACGCAGTATTTT
. | TRBJ1-4 | . | TRBV27 | CASSWGGRVDEKLFF | TGTGCCAGCAGTTGGGGGGGCAGGGTCGATGAAAAACTGTTTTTT
. | TRBJ1-3 | . | TRBV7-4 | CASRGNTIYF | TGTGCCAGCAGGGGAAACACCATATATTTT
. | TRBJ1-1 | TRBD1 | TRBV4-3 | CASSQDGQGVTEAFF | TGCGCCAGCAGCCAAGATGGGCAGGGGGTAACTGAAGCTTTCTTT
. | TRBJ2-1 | TRBD1 | TRBV7-9 | CASSWPGQGDNEQFF | TGTGCCAGCAGCTGGCCGGGACAGGGGGACAATGAGCAGTTCTTC
many | TRBJ2-1 | . | TRBV6-2/TRBV6-3 | CASRGSLSNEQFF | TGTGCCAGCAGAGGCTCGCTTTCCAATGAGCAGTTCTTC
many | TRBJ1-6 | . | TRBV7-2 | CASSLIGGAWRNSPLHF | TGTGCCAGCAGCTTGATAGGTGGGGCTTGGAGGAATTCACCCCTCCACTTT